The present TCR beta chain was sequenced within a study of CD8 T cells in Susac syndrome. Sequencing of TCR beta was performed on blood CD8+ T cells and on blood CD4+ T cells. Controls were age- and sex-matched healthy donors. The authors reverse transcribed roughly 0.5 to 1 ug RNA with random hexamers. The TCR beta CDR3 was amplified by immunoSEQ multiplex PCR across 54 Vbeta, 13 Jbeta. TCRdb re-called the immunoSEQ multiplex PCR reads with MiXCR, one entry per CDR3 protein. The table includes 110,000 to 150,000 distinct CDR3 sequences, approximately 95% detected once. The clonotype comes from a human donor in good health. The specimen sequenced was CD8+ T cells from PBMCs.

The CDR3 reads CASRPTPGLQETQYF. CDR3 in DNA: TGTGCCAGCAGACCCACACCGGGACTACAAGAGACCCAGTACTTC. The rearrangement links TRBV2 to TRBJ2-5; 7 positions agree with TRBD2. With V trimmed by 6 bases and J by 2 bases, 9 bases remained unmatched. In germline, CDR1 is SNHLY, CDR2 FYNNEI. The CDR3 sequence is 15 residues long.